Presented here are 9 T cell receptor beta chains from one specimen sequenced in a study of shared clonotypes between healthy human individuals. Libraries were prepared by immunoSEQ multiplex PCR; TCRdb keeps only in-frame clonotypes and omits some of them. The table includes 650,000 to 800,000 clones, 55% to 75% detected once. Sequenced material: memory CD4+ T cells sorted from blood. Sample subset: CD45RA-negative fraction. All receptors derive from a woman under 40 in good health.

This rearrangement joins TRBV7-9 to TRBJ2-2; D unresolved. Germline CDR1 SEHNR, CDR2 FQNEAQ (reference sequence). Trimming shortened V by 1 base and J by 4 bases, and 10 bases separated the two germline ends. The CDR3 sequence is 15 residues long. CDR3 region: CASSLDYSGTGELFF. CDR3 nucleotide sequence: TGTGCCAGCAGCTTAGATTATTCAGGCACCGGGGAGCTGTTTTTT.

This chain connects TRBV27 to TRBJ2-5; TRBD2 is a possible D gene (6 bases). Germline V gene lookup returns CDR1 MNHEY and CDR2 SMNVEV (reference sequence). Trimming removed 6 bases from V and 2 bases from J, with 10 bases in between. This CDR3 region has 13 residues. In DNA, the CDR3 is TGTGCCAGCAGAAGGGCGGGGCAAGAGACCCAGTACTTC. Protein: CASRRAGQETQYF.

This clone has more than one count but fewer than ten. The identical CDR3 is also encoded by other nucleotide sequences in the sample. The chain links TRBV5-4 to TRBJ2-7, with 11 bases matching TRBD2. V dropped 5 bases and J dropped 3; count of bases not matched to a gene: 1. Germline V gene data show CDR1 as SGHNT and CDR2 as YYREEE (reference sequence). The CDR3 extends over 13 amino acids. The CDR3 is CASRTSGDYEQYF. For the CDR3, the DNA is TGTGCCAGCAGGACTAGCGGGGACTACGAGCAGTACTTC.

This chain connects TRBV7-6 to TRBJ2-7, with a weak D call TRBD1 (6 bases). In germline, CDR1 is SGHVS, CDR2 FNYEAQ. Trimming shortened V by 5 bases and J by 0 bases, and 11 bases separated the two germline ends. The CDR3 spans 14 residues. CDR3 nucleotides: TGTGCCAGCAGCCCACAGGGTGGCTCCTACGAGCAGTACTTC. Translating gives CASSPQGGSYEQYF.

This chain connects TRBV7-9 to TRBJ1-2; the D gene is possibly TRBD1 (5 bases). The V end lost 6 bases, the J end lost 8 bases, and 10 bases lay between the germline ends. Germline V gene lookup returns CDR1 SEHNR and CDR2 FQNEAQ (reference sequence). CDR3 length: 11 amino acids. DNA of the CDR3: TGTGCCAGCAGGATCGGGGACGGCTACACCTTC. Protein: CASRIGDGYTF. The whole variable domain, remainder taken from reference TRBV7-9 and TRBJ1-2, is DTGVSQNPRHKITKRGQNVTFRCDPISEHNRLYWYRQTLGQGPEFLTYFQNEAQLEKSRLLSDRFSAERPKGSFSTLEIQRTEQGDSAMYLCASRIGDGYTFGSGTRLTVV.

The CDR3 reads CASSPAGGESVSAFF. CDR3 in DNA: TGTGCCAGCAGCCCCGCAGGGGGCGAATCTGTCAGTGCTTTCTTT. V and J are TRBV11-2 and TRBJ1-1, with 8 nucleotides matching TRBD1. With 5 bases clipped from V and 11 bases from J, the junction kept 16 bases outside the gene matches. The germline V gene encodes CDR1 SGHAT and CDR2 FQNNGV. This CDR3 has 15 residues. Full variable domain (missing parts from reference TRBV11-2 and TRBJ1-1): EAGVAQSPRYKIIEKRQSVAFWCNPISGHATLYWYQQILGQGPKLLIQFQNNGVVDDSQLPKDRFSAERLKGVDSTLKIQPAKLEDSAVYLCASSPAGGESVSAFFGQGTRLTVV.

The chain's CDR3 is CASSFGQGETEAFF. CDR3 nucleotide sequence: TGTGCCAGCAGCTTTGGACAGGGTGAAACTGAAGCTTTCTTT. The chain couples TRBV7-9 to TRBJ1-1; 8 bases are a match to TRBD1. From germline, CDR1 is SEHNR and CDR2 FQNEAQ (reference sequence). CDR3 length: 14 residues. V shed 3 bases, J shed 5 bases, and the junction held 5 bases outside the gene matches.

The rearrangement uses TRBV5-1 and TRBJ2-7; TRBD2 agrees at 9 bases. The CDR3 covers 14 residues. Germline values: CDR1 SGHRS, CDR2 YFSETQ. With 3 bases clipped from V and 5 bases from J, the junction kept 6 bases outside the gene matches. The CDR3: CASSSVAGANEQYF. CDR3 in DNA: TGCGCCAGCAGCTCGGTAGCGGGAGCTAACGAGCAGTACTTC.

A note on this clone: At the DNA level, this CDR3 is encoded by other sequences in the same sample as well. The chain has TRBV27 and TRBJ2-5; no clear D gene. V was pared by 6 bases and J by 8 bases, with 10 bases between. CDR1 and CDR2 from the germline V gene are MNHEY and SMNVEV (reference sequence). The CDR3 has 11 residues. The CDR3, as DNA: TGTGCCAGCAGCACAAGAGAAACCCAGTACTTC. Amino acids: CASSTRETQYF.